The entry below gives a single T cell receptor (beta chain) sequence along with its context. Authors' analysis steps: Reference gene primer amplification in the assay estimated nucleated cell counts. Assay: immunoSEQ multiplex PCR; the TCRdb copy retains only in-frame clones and omits some. V, J and clone size are those of that table, while D and trimming were read from the DNA. The sample contains tens of thousands of clones, 84% of which appear only once. The data are from a study of blood T cell repertoires in COVID-19. Study-level background: Both acute and convalescent COVID-19 samples were obtained from the United States, Italy and Spain. T cells, B-cell-depleted T cells, or PBMCs provided the cDNA or gDNA that served as material.

Germline values: CDR1 SQVTM, CDR2 ANQGSEA. This CDR3 is 13 amino acids long. Deletions cut 7 bases from V and 2 bases from J, with 15 bases between. The sequenced material came from peripheral blood. This sequence was found in an older man with acute or convalescent COVID-19. The rearrangement joins TRBV29-1 to TRBJ2-7; D remains ambiguous. Here the CDR3 DNA reads TGCAGCGCCCATGACCCAGGAACCTACGAGCAGTACTTC. It is translated as CSAHDPGTYEQYF.